These 31 T cell receptor beta chains share one sample of origin, sequenced in a study of vaccination effects on CD4 cells after COVID-19. Assay: immunoSEQ multiplex PCR; the TCRdb copy retains only in-frame clones and omits some. This sample has under 80,000 clones, with 73% found just once. After expansion with viral peptide pools in the ViraFEST assay, antigen-specific CD4+ T cells were sequenced. Culture proceeded for about ten days, and CD4+ T cells were then isolated. Convalescent patients had PCR-confirmed SARS-CoV-2 infection between March and December 2020. Their specific antigens are unknown. Specimen: CD4+ T cells from PBMCs cultured with HIV peptides, collected before COVID-19 vaccination. Subset: HIV-1 Nef peptide pool negative control/reference culture. These receptor sequences come from a human donor who had a prior SARS-CoV-2 infection.

The V call is TRBV5-6, the J call TRBJ2-4, with D perhaps matching TRBD2 (5 bases). Germline V gives CDR1 SGHDT, CDR2 YYEEEE. V was trimmed by 0 bases and J by 9 bases, leaving 7 bases between them. The CDR3 length is 12 residues. CDR3 nucleotide sequence: TGTGCCAGCAGCTTGGTCAGCGGCATTCAGTACTTC. This encodes CASSLVSGIQYF.

The rearrangement links TRBV29-1 to TRBJ1-1; 8 bases line up with TRBD1. In germline, CDR1 is SQVTM, CDR2 ANQGSEA. The CDR3 length is 12 residues. V dropped 6 bases and J dropped 4; count of bases not matched to a gene: 4. CDR3 loop: CSVTRGLTEAFF. The CDR3 DNA reads TGCAGCGTAACCAGGGGGCTCACTGAAGCTTTCTTT.

This chain joins TRBV4-2 and TRBJ2-5, with TRBD2 as a possible D gene (6 bases). The CDR3 spans 16 residues. The V end lost 0 bases, the J end lost 2 bases, and 13 bases lay between the germline ends. Germline CDR1 is LGHNA and CDR2 is YNFKEQ. The CDR3 reads CASSQDGQGGQETQYF. As DNA, the CDR3 is TGTGCCAGCAGCCAAGATGGGCAGGGAGGTCAAGAGACCCAGTACTTC.

The chain joins TRBV5-6 to TRBJ1-4; the D is unclear. Per the germline V gene, CDR1 is SGHDT and CDR2 is YYEEEE. Trimming pared 1 base from V and 7 bases from J, leaving 5 bases between. This CDR3 is 12 amino acids long. The DNA of the CDR3 is TGTGCCAGCAGCTTGATGAGTGAAAAACTGTTTTTT. This sequence encodes CASSLMSEKLFF. The full variable domain, with the rest looked up from reference TRBV5-6 and TRBJ1-4, is DAGVTQSPTHLIKTRGQQVTLRCSPKSGHDTVSWYQQALGQGPQFIFQYYEEEERQRGNFPDRFSGHQFPNYSSELNVNALLLGDSALYLCASSLMSEKLFFGSGTQLSVL.

This chain uses TRBV4-1 with TRBJ1-1; D not certain. Between the trimmed V and J ends, which lost 1 base and 0 bases, there was a span of 9 bases. The CDR3 runs 15 residues. Germline V gene data show CDR1 as MGHRA and CDR2 as YSYEKL. The CDR3 sequence: CASSQAPGMNTEAFF. In nucleotides, the CDR3 is TGCGCCAGCAGCCAAGCTCCGGGGATGAACACTGAAGCTTTCTTT.

This clone was observed once. The chain is built from TRBV19 and TRBJ1-5; unclear D gene. This CDR3 has 15 amino acids. Trimming pared 4 bases from V and 5 bases from J, leaving 15 bases between. Per the germline V gene, CDR1 is LNHDA and CDR2 is SQIVND (reference sequence). The DNA of the CDR3 is TGTGCCAGTAGTAGTGGGAGCAGACTTGATCAGCCCCAGCATTTT. It is translated as CASSSGSRLDQPQHF. Using reference TRBV19 and TRBJ1-5 for the parts outside the CDR3, the full variable domain is DGGITQSPKYLFRKEGQNVTLSCEQNLNHDAMYWYRQDPGQGLRLIYYSQIVNDFQKGDIAEGYSVSREKKESFPLTVTSAQKNPTAFYLCASSSGSRLDQPQHFGDGTRLSIL.

This chain connects TRBV5-1 to TRBJ2-2; D may be TRBD2 (6 bases). Germline V gene data show CDR1 as SGHRS and CDR2 as YFSETQ. V lost 1 base to trimming and J lost 7 bases, with 11 bases between them. There are 14 residues in the CDR3. The CDR3, as DNA: TGCGCCAGCAGCTTGCGGGGGTCCGACGGGGAGCTGTTTTTT. Its translation: CASSLRGSDGELFF.

The chain uses TRBV2 and TRBJ1-1; D possibly corresponds to TRBD1 (6 bases). CDR3 length: 14 residues. The germline CDR1 and CDR2 sequences are SNHLY and FYNNEI. V was clipped by 3 bases and J by 1 base, with 9 bases between them. CDR3 sequence reads: CASSEGGPNTEAFF. The DNA for the CDR3 is TGTGCCAGCAGTGAGGGGGGGCCGAACACTGAAGCTTTCTTT.

The J gene is TRBJ1-1, the V gene TRBV5-5; D unclear. In germline, CDR1 is SGHKS, CDR2 YYEKEE (reference sequence). The CDR3 consists of 13 residues. V was clipped by 0 bases and J by 3 bases, with 6 bases between them. CDR3 sequence: CASSLGQDTEAFF. CDR3 coding DNA: TGTGCCAGCAGCTTGGGGCAGGACACTGAAGCTTTCTTT.

V and J are TRBV9 and TRBJ2-6; the D is unclear. V was cut by 4 bases and J by 0 bases, with 8 bases left in between. The CDR3 has 15 amino acids. Germline lookup yields CDR1 SGDLS and CDR2 YYNGEE. CDR3 amino acids: CASSLLGSGANVLTF. The DNA for the CDR3 is TGTGCCAGCAGCCTCCTGGGCTCTGGGGCCAACGTCCTGACTTTC.

V usage is TRBV4-1 and J usage is TRBJ1-5, with TRBD1 as a possible D gene (6 bases). This CDR3 contains 16 residues. Looked up from germline, CDR1 is MGHRA and CDR2 is YSYEKL. V shed 1 base and J shed 3 bases, with 13 bases lying between them. The chain's CDR3 is CASSQAFGQINQPQHF. The CDR3 bases are TGCGCCAGCAGCCAAGCGTTCGGACAGATCAATCAGCCCCAGCATTTT.

The chain uses TRBV29-1 and TRBJ2-1, with 10 bases identical to TRBD1. This CDR3 is 14 amino acids long. V lost 8 bases, J lost 7 bases, and 11 bases stayed unmatched. CDR1 and CDR2 from the germline V gene are SQVTM and ANQGSEA. The CDR3 spells CSTKPGTGVNEQFF. CDR3 sequence (DNA): TGCAGCACAAAACCAGGGACAGGGGTAAATGAGCAGTTCTTC.

This clone was recorded a few times. This rearrangement joins TRBV11-3 to TRBJ2-1, with D possibly matching TRBD2 (6 bases). V was shortened by 6 bases and J by 9 bases, with 21 bases between the two germline ends. The CDR3 consists of 15 residues. Per germline, CDR1 SGHNT and CDR2 YENEEA. The CDR3 protein is CASSFTGVFSGEQFF. As DNA, the CDR3 is TGTGCCAGCAGTTTTACGGGAGTTTTTTCCGGTGAGCAGTTCTTC.

This clone was counted once. V gene TRBV7-9 combines with J gene TRBJ2-4, with D possibly matching TRBD1 (5 bases). V dropped 1 base and J dropped 1 base, with 11 bases sitting between them. The germline gives CDR1 SEHNR, CDR2 FQNEAQ (reference sequence). This CDR3 contains 16 residues. CDR3 DNA: TGTGCCAGCAGCTTAGTTTCCTCAGGGGCCAAAAACATTCAGTACTTC. Translating gives CASSLVSSGAKNIQYF.

V usage is TRBV5-1 and J usage is TRBJ1-1; TRBD1 agrees at 9 bases. The CDR3 totals 17 residues. The ends lost 4 bases at V and 6 bases at J; junction bases unmatched: 16. Germline V gene data show CDR1 as SGHRS and CDR2 as YFSETQ. The DNA of the CDR3 is TGCGCCAGCAGCGTAACCCCATCGGGACAGGGTTTCGCTGAAGCTTTCTTT. Its protein product is CASSVTPSGQGFAEAFF.

The chain recombines TRBV11-3 with TRBJ2-1; a possible D gene is TRBD2 (6 bases). The V gene lost 3 bases and the J gene lost 5 bases, with 17 bases spanning the gap. Germline-derived CDR1 and CDR2 are SGHNT and YENEEA. CDR3 length equals 16 residues. The chain's CDR3 is CASSFGRESSHNEQFF. The CDR3 DNA follows: TGTGCCAGCAGCTTCGGACGGGAGAGTTCTCACAATGAGCAGTTCTTC.

J is TRBJ2-1 and V is TRBV11-3, with 10 bases aligning to TRBD2. The CDR3 is 17 residues long. Germline trimming cut 5 bases from V and 6 bases from J; bases unmatched to any gene: 13. Germline loops: CDR1 SGHNT, CDR2 YENEEA. The CDR3 sequence: CASSRRTSGKGSNEQFF. In nucleotides, the CDR3 is TGTGCCAGCAGCCGCCGGACTAGCGGAAAGGGGTCCAATGAGCAGTTCTTC.

The genes are TRBV24-1 and TRBJ2-3; the D is unclear. In germline, CDR1 is KGHDR, CDR2 SFDVKD. Trimming cost V 4 bases and J 7 bases, with 8 bases left between them. The CDR3 extends over 12 amino acids. CDR3: CATSESGYTQYF. The CDR3 nucleotides are TGTGCCACCAGTGAGTCCGGTTATACGCAGTATTTT.

The chain has TRBV15 and TRBJ1-5; TRBD1 might be the D (5 bases). This CDR3 has 15 amino acids. Trimming removed 5 bases at V and 1 base at J, with 12 bases between. The germline CDR1 and CDR2 sequences are LNHNV and YYDKDF (reference sequence). DNA for the CDR3: TGTGCCACCAGCTCTCAGGGATGGAGCAATCAGCCCCAGCATTTT. The encoded protein is CATSSQGWSNQPQHF.

The chain combines TRBV2 with TRBJ2-2, with 7 bases matching TRBD1. This CDR3 comprises 13 residues. V trimming: 8 bases; J trimming: 2 bases; junction bases outside the gene matches: 2. Germline values: CDR1 SNHLY, CDR2 FYNNEI. The CDR3 loop reads CASGTDNTGELFF. In DNA form, the CDR3 reads TGTGCCAGCGGGACAGATAACACCGGGGAGCTGTTTTTT. The whole variable domain, remainder taken from reference TRBV2 and TRBJ2-2, is EPEVTQTPSHQVTQMGQEVILRCVPISNHLYFYWYRQILGQKVEFLVSFYNNEISEKSEIFDDQFSVERPDGSNFTLKIRSTKLEDSAMYFCASGTDNTGELFFGEGSRLTVL.

V usage is TRBV15 and J usage is TRBJ2-5; 7 bases fit TRBD2. Per germline, CDR1 LNHNV and CDR2 YYDKDF (reference sequence). V shed 6 bases, J shed 7 bases, and the junction held 11 bases outside the gene matches. This CDR3 comprises 14 residues. The CDR3 loop reads CATRNGRLRGTQYF. For the CDR3, the DNA is TGTGCCACCAGGAACGGGAGGTTAAGGGGGACCCAGTACTTC.

This chain connects TRBV6-6 to TRBJ2-5; D unresolved. The V end was cut by 4 bases, the J end by 1 base, with 10 bases between. The germline V gene encodes CDR1 MNHNY and CDR2 SVGAGI (reference sequence). The CDR3 is 14 amino acids. Written as DNA, the CDR3 is TGTGCCAGCAGTTGGCTATCCAGCCAAGAGACCCAGTACTTC. Protein product: CASSWLSSQETQYF.

This chain joins TRBV14 and TRBJ1-4; D remains unclear. V gave up 4 bases and J gave up 6 bases, with 15 bases separating them. CDR3 length: 15 amino acids. Germline CDR1 is SGHDN and CDR2 is FVKESK. The CDR3 DNA reads as TGTGCCAGCAGCCGGGCCGAGGACGGAGATGAAAAACTGTTTTTT. Its protein product is CASSRAEDGDEKLFF.

A single count supports this clone. V gene TRBV5-8 combines with J gene TRBJ1-4; D might be TRBD1 (6 bases). The CDR3 covers 16 residues. From germline, CDR1 is SGHTS and CDR2 YDEGEE. V lost 4 bases and J lost 3, with 16 bases in between. CDR3 nucleotide sequence: TGTGCCAGCAGCCAATGGGGGGGCGAGGCTAATGAAAAACTGTTTTTT. Protein product: CASSQWGGEANEKLFF.

CDR3 residues: CASSEAYGGGEYEQYF. CDR3 sequence (DNA): TGTGCCAGCAGTGAAGCGTATGGCGGGGGGGAATACGAGCAGTACTTC. The chain joins TRBV2 to TRBJ2-7, with 9 bases that match TRBD2. The junction had 7 bases not matched to a gene; V was cut back by 0 bases and J by 4 bases. The CDR3 is 16 amino acids. Germline CDR1 SNHLY, CDR2 FYNNEI.

The chain employs TRBV11-3 and TRBJ1-1; the match to TRBD1 covers 7 bases. J lost 2 bases, V lost 8 bases, and 8 bases had no gene match. CDR1 is SGHNT and CDR2 is YENEEA in the germline V gene. There are 14 residues in the CDR3. For the CDR3, the DNA is TGTGCCAGCGGATCCGGGACAGACAACACTGAAGCTTTCTTT. It translates to CASGSGTDNTEAFF.

The CDR3 coding sequence is TGTGCCAGCAGCTCAGGGGGTCAGGGGATCAACGAGCAGTACTTC. This sequence encodes CASSSGGQGINEQYF. The chain combines TRBV11-3 with TRBJ2-7, with 7 bases that match TRBD1. V was clipped by 4 bases and J by 5 bases; unmatched bases: 11. The length of the CDR3 is 15 residues. Germline CDR1 and CDR2: SGHNT and YENEEA.

V usage is TRBV6-5 and J usage is TRBJ2-5; 7 bases line up with TRBD1. This CDR3 spans 14 amino acids. CDR1 MNHEY and CDR2 SVGAGI come from the germline V gene. The J segment lost 5 bases and the V segment lost 7 bases, leaving 10 bases of the junction unmatched. The CDR3 region is CASTVSAGGETQYF. DNA for the CDR3: TGTGCCAGCACAGTCTCAGCAGGGGGTGAGACCCAGTACTTC.

The chain recombines TRBV11-2 with TRBJ2-1; TRBD1 matches at 11 bases. The CDR3 totals 15 residues. With 3 bases clipped from V and 4 bases from J, the junction kept 2 bases outside the gene matches. Germline CDR1 and CDR2: SGHAT and FQNNGV. CDR3 in DNA: TGTGCCAGCAGCTTGGACAGGGGGCCTTACAATGAGCAGTTCTTC. Encoded protein: CASSLDRGPYNEQFF.

This chain connects TRBV11-2 to TRBJ2-3; the D is unclear. Trimming removed 6 bases at V and 6 bases at J, with 7 bases between. Germline loops: CDR1 SGHAT, CDR2 FQNNGV. The CDR3 length is 11 residues. CDR3 loop: CASSMTDTQYF. Written as DNA, the CDR3 is TGTGCCAGCAGTATGACTGATACGCAGTATTTT.

V gene TRBV6-6 combines with J gene TRBJ1-4; D unclear. The CDR3 covers 13 residues. CDR1 is MNHNY, CDR2 SVGAGI, per germline (reference sequence). Trimming stripped 4 bases from V and 5 bases from J, with 8 bases between. The CDR3 DNA follows: TGTGCCAGCAGTTCCGAAGACAATGAAAAACTGTTTTTT. Protein sequence: CASSSEDNEKLFF.